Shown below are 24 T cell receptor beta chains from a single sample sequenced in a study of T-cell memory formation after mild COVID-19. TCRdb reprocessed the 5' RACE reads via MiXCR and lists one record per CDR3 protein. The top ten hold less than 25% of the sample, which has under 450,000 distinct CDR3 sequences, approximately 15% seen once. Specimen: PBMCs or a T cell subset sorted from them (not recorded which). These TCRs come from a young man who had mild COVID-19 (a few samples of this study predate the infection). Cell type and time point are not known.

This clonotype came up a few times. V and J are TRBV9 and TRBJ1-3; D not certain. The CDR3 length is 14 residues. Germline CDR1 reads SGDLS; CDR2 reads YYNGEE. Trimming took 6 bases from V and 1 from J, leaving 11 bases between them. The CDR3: CASMREASGNTIYF. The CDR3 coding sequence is TGTGCCAGCATGAGGGAGGCTTCTGGAAACACCATATATTTT.

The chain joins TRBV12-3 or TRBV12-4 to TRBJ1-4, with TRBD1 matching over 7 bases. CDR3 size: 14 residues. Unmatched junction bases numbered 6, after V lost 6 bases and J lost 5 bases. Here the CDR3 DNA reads TGTGCCAGCAGCCCCGGGACAGTCAATGAAAAACTGTTTTTT. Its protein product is CASSPGTVNEKLFF.

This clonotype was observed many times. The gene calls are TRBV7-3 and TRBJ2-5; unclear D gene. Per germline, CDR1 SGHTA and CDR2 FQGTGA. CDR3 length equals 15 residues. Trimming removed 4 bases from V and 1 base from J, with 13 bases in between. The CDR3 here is CASSYRPISQETQYF. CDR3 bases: TGTGCCAGCAGCTATAGGCCAATCTCCCAAGAGACCCAGTACTTC.

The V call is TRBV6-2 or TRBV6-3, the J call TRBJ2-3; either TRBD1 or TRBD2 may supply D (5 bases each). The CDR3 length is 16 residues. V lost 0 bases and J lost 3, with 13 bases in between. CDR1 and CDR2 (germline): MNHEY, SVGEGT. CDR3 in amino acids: CASSYSMARGTDTQYF. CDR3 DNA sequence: TGTGCCAGCAGTTACTCGATGGCGAGGGGAACAGATACGCAGTATTTT.

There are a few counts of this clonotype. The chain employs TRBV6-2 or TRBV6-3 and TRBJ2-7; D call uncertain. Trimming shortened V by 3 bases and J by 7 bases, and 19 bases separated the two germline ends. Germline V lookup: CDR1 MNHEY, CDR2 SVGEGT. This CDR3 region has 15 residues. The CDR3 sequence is CASSYRASSLGEQYV. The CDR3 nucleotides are TGTGCCAGCAGTTATAGGGCTTCCAGCCTGGGAGAGCAGTACGTC.

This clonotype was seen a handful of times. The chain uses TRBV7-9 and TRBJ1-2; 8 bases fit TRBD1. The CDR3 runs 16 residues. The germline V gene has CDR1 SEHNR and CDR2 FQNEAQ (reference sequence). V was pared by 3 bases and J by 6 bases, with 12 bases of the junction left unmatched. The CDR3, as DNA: TGTGCCAGCAGCTTTGATTCACGGTTACAGGGGGATGGCTACACCTTC. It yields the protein CASSFDSRLQGDGYTF.

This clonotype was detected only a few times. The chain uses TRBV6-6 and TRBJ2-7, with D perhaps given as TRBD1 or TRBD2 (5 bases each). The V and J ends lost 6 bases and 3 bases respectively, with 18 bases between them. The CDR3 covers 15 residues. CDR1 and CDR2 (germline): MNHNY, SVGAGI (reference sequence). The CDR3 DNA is TGTGCCAGCAGCCGCGTTGGGGGTGTGGGCTACGAGCAGTACTTC. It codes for CASSRVGGVGYEQYF.

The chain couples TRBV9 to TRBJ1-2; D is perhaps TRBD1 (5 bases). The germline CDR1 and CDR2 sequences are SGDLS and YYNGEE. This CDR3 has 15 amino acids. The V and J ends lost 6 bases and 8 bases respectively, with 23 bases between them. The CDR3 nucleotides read TGTGCCAGCACCCCTAATGCGGGGACCTTTAGAGGCTACACCTTC. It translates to CASTPNAGTFRGYTF.

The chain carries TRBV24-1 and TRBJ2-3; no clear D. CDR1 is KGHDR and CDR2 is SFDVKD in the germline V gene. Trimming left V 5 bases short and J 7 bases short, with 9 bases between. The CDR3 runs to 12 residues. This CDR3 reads CATSGGLHTQYF. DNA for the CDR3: TGTGCCACCAGTGGAGGCCTACATACGCAGTATTTT.

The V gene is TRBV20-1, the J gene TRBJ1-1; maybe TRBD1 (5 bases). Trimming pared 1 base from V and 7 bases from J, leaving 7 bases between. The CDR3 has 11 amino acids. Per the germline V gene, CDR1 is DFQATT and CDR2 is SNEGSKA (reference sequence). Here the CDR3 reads CSARVQGEAFF. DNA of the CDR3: TGCAGTGCTAGAGTCCAGGGTGAAGCTTTCTTT.

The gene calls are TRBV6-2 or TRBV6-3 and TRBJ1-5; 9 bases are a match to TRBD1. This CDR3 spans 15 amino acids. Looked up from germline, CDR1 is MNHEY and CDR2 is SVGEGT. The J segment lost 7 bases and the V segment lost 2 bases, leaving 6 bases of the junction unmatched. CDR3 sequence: CASSYIDRGGQPQHF. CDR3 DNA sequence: TGTGCCAGCAGTTACATCGACAGGGGGGGACAGCCCCAGCATTTT.

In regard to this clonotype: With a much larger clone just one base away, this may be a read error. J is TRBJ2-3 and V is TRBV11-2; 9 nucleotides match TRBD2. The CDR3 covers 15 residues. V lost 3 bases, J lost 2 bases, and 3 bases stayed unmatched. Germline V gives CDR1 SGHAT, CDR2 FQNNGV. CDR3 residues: CASSFGGGATDTQYF. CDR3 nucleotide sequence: TGTGCCAGCAGCTTTGGCGGGGGGGCCACAGATACGCAGTATTTT.

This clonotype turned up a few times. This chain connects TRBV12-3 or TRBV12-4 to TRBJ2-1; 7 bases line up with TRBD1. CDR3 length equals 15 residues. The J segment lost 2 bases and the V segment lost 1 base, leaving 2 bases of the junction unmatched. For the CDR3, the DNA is TGTGCCAGCAGTTTAGACGGGACAGCCTACAATGAGCAGTTCTTC. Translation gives CASSLDGTAYNEQFF.

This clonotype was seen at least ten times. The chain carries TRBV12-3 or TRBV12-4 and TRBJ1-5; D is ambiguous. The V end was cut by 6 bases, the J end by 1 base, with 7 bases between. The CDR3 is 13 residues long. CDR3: CASSFDSNQPQHF. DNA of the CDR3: TGTGCCAGCAGCTTCGACAGCAATCAGCCCCAGCATTTT.

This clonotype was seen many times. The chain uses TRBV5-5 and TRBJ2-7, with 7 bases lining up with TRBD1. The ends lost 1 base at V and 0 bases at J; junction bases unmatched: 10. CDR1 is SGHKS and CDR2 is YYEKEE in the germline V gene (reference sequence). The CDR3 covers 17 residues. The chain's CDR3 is CASSLRVGQVDSYEQYV. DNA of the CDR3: TGTGCCAGCAGCTTGCGAGTTGGACAGGTAGACTCCTACGAGCAGTACGTC.

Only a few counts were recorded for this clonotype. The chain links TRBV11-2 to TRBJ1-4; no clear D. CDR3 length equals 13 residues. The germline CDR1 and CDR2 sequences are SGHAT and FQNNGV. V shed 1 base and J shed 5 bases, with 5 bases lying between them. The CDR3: CASSLAENEKLFF. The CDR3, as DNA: TGTGCCAGCAGCTTAGCGGAAAATGAAAAACTGTTTTTT.

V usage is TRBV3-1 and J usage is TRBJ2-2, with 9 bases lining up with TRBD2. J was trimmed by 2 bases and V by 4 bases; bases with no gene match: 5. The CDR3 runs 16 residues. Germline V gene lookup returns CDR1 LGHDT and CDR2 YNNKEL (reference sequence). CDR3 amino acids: CASSPPAGGNTGELFF. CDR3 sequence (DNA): TGTGCCAGCAGCCCCCCAGCGGGGGGTAACACCGGGGAGCTGTTTTTT.

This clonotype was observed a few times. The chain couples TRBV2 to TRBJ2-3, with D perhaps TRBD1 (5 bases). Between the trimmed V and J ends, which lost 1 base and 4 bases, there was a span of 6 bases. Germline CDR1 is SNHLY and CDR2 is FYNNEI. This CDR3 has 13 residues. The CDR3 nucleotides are TGTGCCAGCAGTGAAGAAGGGGCAGATACGCAGTATTTT. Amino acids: CASSEEGADTQYF.

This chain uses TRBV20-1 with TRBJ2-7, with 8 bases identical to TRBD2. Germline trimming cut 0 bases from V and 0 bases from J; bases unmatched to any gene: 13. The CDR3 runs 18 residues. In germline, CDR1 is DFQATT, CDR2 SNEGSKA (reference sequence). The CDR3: CSARDSPGGGLHSYEQYV. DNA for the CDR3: TGCAGTGCTAGAGACTCGCCGGGCGGGGGGCTACACTCCTACGAGCAGTACGTC.

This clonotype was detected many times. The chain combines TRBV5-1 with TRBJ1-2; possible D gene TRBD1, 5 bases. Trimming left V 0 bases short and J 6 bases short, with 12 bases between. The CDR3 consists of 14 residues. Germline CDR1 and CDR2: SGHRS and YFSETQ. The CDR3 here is CASSLGGEGHGYTF. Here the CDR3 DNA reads TGCGCCAGCAGCTTGGGGGGGGAGGGCCATGGCTACACCTTC.

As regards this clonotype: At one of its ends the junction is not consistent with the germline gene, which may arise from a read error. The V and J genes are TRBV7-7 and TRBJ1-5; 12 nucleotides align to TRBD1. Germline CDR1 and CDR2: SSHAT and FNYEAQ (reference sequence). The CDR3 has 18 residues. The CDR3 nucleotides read TGTGCTAGCAGCTCAAGCCGGGACAGGGGGCGAGCAGGGCAGCCCCAGCATTTT. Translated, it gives CASSSSRDRGRAGQPQHF.

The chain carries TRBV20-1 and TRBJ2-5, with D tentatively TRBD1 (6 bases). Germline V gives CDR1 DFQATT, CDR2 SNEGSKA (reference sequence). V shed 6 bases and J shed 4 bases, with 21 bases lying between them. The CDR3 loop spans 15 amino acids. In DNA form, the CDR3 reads TGCAGTGCCAAGAGTGGGTACAGGGAGATAGAGACCCAGTACTTC. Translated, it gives CSAKSGYREIETQYF.

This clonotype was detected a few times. CDR3 sequence reads: CASSLESPLHF. The CDR3 DNA sequence: TGTGCCAGCAGCTTAGAATCACCCCTCCACTTT. This chain links TRBV7-9 with TRBJ1-6; no reliable D call. In germline, CDR1 is SEHNR, CDR2 FQNEAQ (reference sequence). The CDR3 totals 11 residues. The V gene lost 1 base and the J gene lost 10 bases, with 2 bases spanning the gap.

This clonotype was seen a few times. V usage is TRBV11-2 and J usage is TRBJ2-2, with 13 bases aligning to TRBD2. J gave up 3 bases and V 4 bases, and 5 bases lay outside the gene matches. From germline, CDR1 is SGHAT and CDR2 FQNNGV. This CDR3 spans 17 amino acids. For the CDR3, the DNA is TGTGCCAGCAGCTCTTGGACTAGCGGGGGTGACACCGGGGAGCTGTTTTTT. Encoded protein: CASSSWTSGGDTGELFF.